Listed below are T cell receptor beta chains from one sample, sequenced in a study of PD-1 blockade in classical Hodgkin lymphoma. Generated by immunoSEQ multiplex PCR, the TCRdb table keeps only in-frame clones and is missing some. Counted here are around 31,000 clones, roughly 85% occurring once; the ten biggest clones make up 2.4%. The source was CD4+ T cells from blood, collected at baseline. The receptors were gathered from a human donor with classical Hodgkin lymphoma. CDR3s include the opening cysteine and the closing phenylalanine or tryptophan. Each record gives: V gene, CDR3 length, J gene, clone size, D gene, CDR3 protein, CDR3 DNA. D genes are given only for firm matches. Rows may omit the clone size; those that give it use once, few, many or a size class.

TRBV5-1	15	TRBJ2-3	few	TRBD2	CASSLLAGAADTQYF	TGCGCCAGCAGCTTACTAGCGGGAGCCGCAGATACGCAGTATTTT
TRBV29-1	12	TRBJ1-2	.	.	CSVVSGTSGYTF	TGCAGCGTTGTATCCGGGACTTCAGGCTACACTTTC
TRBV5-1	17	TRBJ2-7	.	.	CASSRSVTQNFFGEQYF	TGCGCCAGCAGCCGGTCGGTCACGCAAAATTTTTTTGGGGAGCAGTACTTC
TRBV7-9	16	TRBJ2-7	.	.	CASSLDGRGISYEQYF	TGTGCCAGCAGCTTAGATGGCAGGGGAATCTCCTACGAGCAGTACTTC
TRBV5-8	16	TRBJ1-4	.	TRBD1	CASRRGTGALGEKLFF	TGTGCCAGCAGGCGTGGGACAGGGGCCCTAGGTGAAAAACTGTTTTTT
TRBV25-1	13	TRBJ1-1	.	.	CASSGHANTEAFF	TGTGCCAGCTCTGGGCACGCGAACACTGAAGCTTTCTTT
TRBV19	11	TRBJ1-1	.	.	CASRDYTEAFF	TGTGCCAGTAGGGATTACACTGAAGCTTTCTTT
TRBV28	15	TRBJ1-5	.	TRBD1	CASSSLGQAGASQHF	TGTGCCAGCAGTTCGCTGGGACAGGCCGGAGCTTCCCAGCATTTT
TRBV6-1	11	TRBJ2-7	.	.	CASTFHYEQYF	TGTGCCAGCACGTTCCACTACGAGCAGTACTTC
TRBV11-3	15	TRBJ2-1	.	.	CASSLEASPFIEQFF	TGTGCCAGCAGCTTAGAGGCCTCTCCCTTTATCGAGCAGTTCTTC
TRBV2	13	TRBJ2-5	.	.	CASSPGTVETQYF	TGTGCCAGCAGCCCCGGGACGGTTGAGACCCAGTACTTC
TRBV7-8	17	TRBJ2-1	.	TRBD2	CASSYERVAGVGDEQFF	TGTGCCAGCAGCTACGAGAGGGTGGCGGGAGTGGGGGATGAGCAGTTCTTC
TRBV12-5	17	TRBJ2-7	.	TRBD2	CASGLAPGLAELYEQYF	TGTGCTAGTGGTTTGGCCCCAGGGCTAGCGGAACTATACGAGCAGTACTTC
TRBV7-2	13	TRBJ2-7	.	TRBD1	CASSRDRGNEQYF	TGTGCCAGCAGCCGGGACAGGGGGAACGAGCAGTACTTC
TRBV28	15	TRBJ2-5	once	.	CASTRDSTRGETQYF	TGTGCCAGCACCCGGGACTCCACTCGGGGTGAGACCCAGTACTTC
TRBV2	14	TRBJ2-5	.	.	CASSGNRVSQTQYF	TGTGCCAGCAGCGGAAACAGGGTTAGCCAGACCCAGTACTTC
TRBV14	15	TRBJ1-4	.	.	CASSQNRAVNEKLFF	TGTGCCAGCAGCCAAAACAGGGCTGTCAATGAAAAACTGTTTTTT
TRBV5-5	14	TRBJ1-5	few	.	CASSLTSVDQPQHF	TGTGCCAGCAGCTTGACGTCAGTTGATCAGCCCCAGCATTTT
TRBV5-1	18	TRBJ2-1	.	TRBD2	CASSLEGLAGGNYNEQFF	TGCGCCAGCAGCTTGGAGGGACTAGCGGGAGGGAACTACAATGAGCAGTTCTTC
TRBV10-3	12	TRBJ2-3	.	.	CAIGAGLDTQYF	TGTGCCATCGGGGCGGGGCTAGATACGCAGTATTTT
TRBV28	14	TRBJ1-2	.	.	CASSPHSGGYGYTF	TGTGCCAGCAGCCCCCATTCTGGGGGCTATGGCTACACCTTC
TRBV27	18	TRBJ1-2	once	.	CASSPRPVRDTWNYGYTF	TGTGCCAGCAGTCCCCGCCCCGTCCGTGACACATGGAACTATGGCTACACCTTC
TRBV5-1	13	TRBJ1-3	.	.	CASSSEGGNTIYF	TGCGCCAGCAGCTCCGAAGGGGGAAACACCATATATTTT
TRBV7-2	15	TRBJ1-1	.	.	CASSPSRQGSKRAFF	TGTGCCAGCAGCCCCTCGCGGCAGGGATCGAAGAGAGCTTTCTTT
TRBV28	16	TRBJ2-1	.	TRBD2	CASSLAGTSTPNEQFF	TGTGCCAGCAGTTTAGCCGGGACTAGCACCCCCAATGAGCAGTTCTTC
TRBV5-1	16	TRBJ2-7	.	TRBD1	CASSRGSRDRAYEQYF	TGCGCCAGCAGCCGGGGGTCCCGGGACAGGGCCTACGAGCAGTACTTC
TRBV10-3	15	TRBJ1-6	.	.	CAISATAETNSPLHF	TGTGCCATCAGTGCTACCGCAGAGACAAATTCACCCCTCCACTTT
TRBV9	17	TRBJ1-2	.	.	CASSVDLGTRSFHGYTF	TGTGCCAGCAGCGTAGATCTGGGGACGCGCTCCTTCCATGGCTACACCTTC
TRBV5-1	16	TRBJ2-1	.	TRBD2	CASSLGTSVGYNEQFF	TGCGCCAGCAGCTTAGGGACTAGCGTCGGGTACAATGAGCAGTTCTTC
TRBV5-1	15	TRBJ2-7	few	TRBD2	CASSHKLAGEYEQYF	TGCGCCAGCAGCCACAAACTAGCGGGAGAATACGAGCAGTACTTC
TRBV2	15	TRBJ2-7	once	.	CASSGRGLGSYEQYF	TGTGCCAGCAGTGGTCGAGGCTTGGGCTCCTACGAGCAGTACTTC
TRBV5-4	17	TRBJ2-2	.	TRBD2	CASSLTRLAGETGELFF	TGTGCCAGCAGCCTTACCAGACTAGCGGGGGAAACCGGGGAGCTGTTTTTT
TRBV7-2	15	TRBJ2-7	.	TRBD1	CASSLETGFSYEQYF	TGTGCCAGCAGCTTAGAGACAGGGTTCTCCTACGAGCAGTACTTC
TRBV28	18	TRBJ2-5	.	TRBD2	CASSLIGLAGLSQETQYF	TGTGCCAGCAGTTTAATAGGGCTAGCGGGCCTAAGCCAAGAGACCCAGTACTTC
TRBV6-5	15	TRBJ2-7	.	.	CASRVGGMGSYEQYF	TGTGCCAGCCGGGTCGGGGGAATGGGGAGCTACGAGCAGTACTTC
TRBV19	15	TRBJ1-2	.	.	CASSIWTASNYGYTF	TGTGCCAGTAGTATTTGGACAGCTAGTAACTATGGCTACACCTTC
TRBV19	16	TRBJ2-3	.	TRBD2	CASSILAATKGDTQYF	TGTGCCAGTAGTATCCTAGCGGCTACCAAGGGAGATACGCAGTATTTT
TRBV10-1	12	TRBJ1-5	.	TRBD1	CARGQAYQPQHF	TGCGCCAGGGGACAGGCCTATCAGCCCCAGCATTTT
TRBV6-1	14	TRBJ2-2	.	.	CASSERTNTGELFF	TGTGCCAGCAGTGAACGGACCAACACCGGGGAGCTGTTTTTT
TRBV19	16	TRBJ2-5	.	.	CASSIGGTKGSETQYF	TGTGCCAGTAGTATAGGAGGGACCAAAGGTTCAGAGACCCAGTACTTC
TRBV10-3	11	TRBJ1-2	few	.	CAIRGGYGYTF	TGTGCCATCAGGGGGGGATATGGCTACACCTTC
TRBV29-1	13	TRBJ1-1	once	TRBD1	CSVEGAGGTEAFF	TGCAGCGTTGAAGGTGCAGGGGGCACTGAAGCTTTCTTT